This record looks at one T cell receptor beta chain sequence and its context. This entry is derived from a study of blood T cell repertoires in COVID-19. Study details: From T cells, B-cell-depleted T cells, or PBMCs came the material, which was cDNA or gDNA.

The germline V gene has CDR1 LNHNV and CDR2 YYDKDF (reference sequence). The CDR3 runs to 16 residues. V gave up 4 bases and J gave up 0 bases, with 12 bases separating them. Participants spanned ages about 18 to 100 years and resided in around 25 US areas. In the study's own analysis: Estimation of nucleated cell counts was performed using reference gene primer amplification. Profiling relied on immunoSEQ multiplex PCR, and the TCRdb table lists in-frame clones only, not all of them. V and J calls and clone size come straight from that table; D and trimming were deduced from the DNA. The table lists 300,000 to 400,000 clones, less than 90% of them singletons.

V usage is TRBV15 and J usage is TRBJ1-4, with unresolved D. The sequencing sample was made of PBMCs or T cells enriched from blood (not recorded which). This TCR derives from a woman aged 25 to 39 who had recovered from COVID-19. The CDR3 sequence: CATSNPDGATNEKLFF. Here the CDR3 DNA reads TGTGCCACCAGCAATCCCGACGGGGCAACTAATGAAAAACTGTTTTTT.